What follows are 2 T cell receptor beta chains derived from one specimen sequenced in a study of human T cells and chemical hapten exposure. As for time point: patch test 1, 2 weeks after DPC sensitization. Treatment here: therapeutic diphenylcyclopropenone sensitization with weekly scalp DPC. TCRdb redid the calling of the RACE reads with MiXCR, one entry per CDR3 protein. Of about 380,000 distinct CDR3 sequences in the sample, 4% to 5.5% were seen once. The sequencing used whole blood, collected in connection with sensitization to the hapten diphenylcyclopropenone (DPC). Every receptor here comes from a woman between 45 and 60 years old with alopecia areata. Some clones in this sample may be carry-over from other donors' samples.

CDR3 nucleotide sequence: TGCAGTGCTAGTCACCCCCAGTACTTC. Protein: CSASHPQYF. V is TRBV20-1 and J is TRBJ2-5; D gene ambiguous. CDR1 and CDR2 (germline): DFQATT, SNEGSKA (reference sequence). Trimming took 3 bases from V and 9 from J, leaving 5 bases between them. The CDR3 runs 9 residues.

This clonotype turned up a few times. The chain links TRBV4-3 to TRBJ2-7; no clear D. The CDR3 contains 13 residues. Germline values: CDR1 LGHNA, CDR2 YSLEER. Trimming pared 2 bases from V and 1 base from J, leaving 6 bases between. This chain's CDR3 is CASSQTYSYEQYF. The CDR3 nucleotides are TGCGCCAGCAGCCAAACGTATTCCTACGAGCAGTACTTC.